The 32 T cell receptor beta chains below come from one sample, sequenced in a study of technical replicates of blood from a handful of donors. Libraries were prepared by immunoSEQ multiplex PCR; TCRdb keeps only in-frame clonotypes and omits some of them. The sample contains roughly 67,000 clones, 98% of which appear only once. Specimen: T cells isolated from PBMCs. All receptors come from a human donor in good health.

This clone was observed once. The V call is TRBV5-5, the J call TRBJ2-7, with TRBD2 matching 7 bases. The CDR3 runs to 14 residues. V was pared by 7 bases and J by 3 bases, with 10 bases of the junction left unmatched. Germline assignment: CDR1 SGHKS and CDR2 YYEKEE (reference sequence). DNA of the CDR3: TGTGCCAGCCGTTCTATGGGGGGGATCTACGAGCAGTACTTC. Protein sequence: CASRSMGGIYEQYF. Full variable domain (missing parts from reference TRBV5-5 and TRBJ2-7): DAGVTQSPTHLIKTRGQQVTLRCSPISGHKSVSWYQQVLGQGPQFIFQYYEKEERGRGNFPDRFSARQFPNYSSELNVNALLLGDSALYLCASRSMGGIYEQYFGPGTRLTVT.

The J gene is TRBJ1-3, the V gene TRBV5-6; D is possibly TRBD1 (5 bases). CDR3 length: 16 amino acids. Trimming removed 4 bases from V and 3 bases from J, with 17 bases in between. Per the germline V gene, CDR1 is SGHDT and CDR2 is YYEEEE. The CDR3 bases are TGTGCCAGCAGCAAGAAATGGGGCGACGGTGGAAACACCATATATTTT. Protein: CASSKKWGDGGNTIYF. The full variable domain, its missing parts supplied by reference TRBV5-6 and TRBJ1-3, is DAGVTQSPTHLIKTRGQQVTLRCSPKSGHDTVSWYQQALGQGPQFIFQYYEEEERQRGNFPDRFSGHQFPNYSSELNVNALLLGDSALYLCASSKKWGDGGNTIYFGEGSWLTVV.

The V call is TRBV5-1, the J call TRBJ2-5, with 7 bases matching TRBD1. V lost 2 bases and J lost 6; bases outside the gene matches: 4. The CDR3 has 13 residues. CDR1 SGHRS and CDR2 YFSETQ come from the germline V gene. The chain's CDR3 is CASSLQGRKTQYF. CDR3 sequence (DNA): TGCGCCAGCAGCTTACAGGGGAGAAAGACCCAGTACTTC.

The chain recombines TRBV7-6 with TRBJ2-3; unclear D gene. The germline V gene has CDR1 SGHVS and CDR2 FNYEAQ. There are 15 residues in the CDR3. Trimming stripped 8 bases from V and 4 bases from J, with 19 bases between. In nucleotides, the CDR3 is TGTGCCAGCGCACCGTCAAAGTCGGTCCCAGATACGCAGTATTTT. It codes for CASAPSKSVPDTQYF.

J is TRBJ2-7 and V is TRBV7-9; TRBD1 might be the D (7 bases). Germline values: CDR1 SEHNR, CDR2 FQNEAQ (reference sequence). The V end was cut by 3 bases, the J end by 0 bases, with 18 bases between. This CDR3 region has 17 residues. The CDR3 loop reads CASSFTGSGGTSYEQYF. CDR3 nucleotide sequence: TGTGCCAGCAGCTTTACGGGGTCAGGGGGGACCTCCTACGAGCAGTACTTC.

As DNA, the CDR3 is TGTGCCAGCAGCTTAGATAGTCAGCCCCAGCATTTT. It codes for CASSLDSQPQHF. The rearrangement joins TRBV7-9 to TRBJ1-5; D not resolved. V gave up 1 base and J gave up 6 bases, with 4 bases separating them. This CDR3 has 12 residues. The germline V gene encodes CDR1 SEHNR and CDR2 FQNEAQ (reference sequence).

The chain is built from TRBV7-6 and TRBJ2-5, with a weak D call TRBD1 (6 bases). This CDR3 comprises 11 residues. The ends were cut back, 3 bases at V and 11 bases at J, with 10 bases in the middle. Germline V gives CDR1 SGHVS, CDR2 FNYEAQ. The CDR3 nucleotides are TGTGCCAGCAGCTTTAGGACAGTTCAGTACTTC. Amino acids: CASSFRTVQYF. The whole variable domain, remainder taken from reference TRBV7-6 and TRBJ2-5, is GAGVSQSPRYKVTKRGQDVALRCDPISGHVSLYWYRQALGQGPEFLTYFNYEAQQDKSGLPNDRFSAERPEGSISTLTIQRTEQRDSAMYRCASSFRTVQYFGPGTRLLVL.

This rearrangement joins TRBV9 to TRBJ2-3, with 11 bases fitting TRBD2. CDR1 is SGDLS, CDR2 YYNGEE, per germline. With 0 bases clipped from V and 5 bases from J, the junction kept 2 bases outside the gene matches. This CDR3 region has 15 residues. The CDR3 spells CASSVGLAGGDTQYF. CDR3 sequence (DNA): TGTGCCAGCAGCGTAGGGCTAGCGGGAGGAGATACGCAGTATTTT.

V usage is TRBV7-2 and J usage is TRBJ2-2; no clear D. Germline V gives CDR1 SGHTA, CDR2 FQGNSA. The CDR3 is 17 residues long. The V gene lost 0 bases and the J gene lost 6 bases, with 17 bases spanning the gap. CDR3 sequence reads: CASSLATLVISSGELFF. The DNA of the CDR3 is TGTGCCAGCAGCTTAGCCACTCTAGTTATTAGTTCCGGGGAGCTGTTTTTT.

The chain uses TRBV7-9 and TRBJ1-2; D is perhaps TRBD1 (5 bases). Trimming removed 4 bases at V and 3 bases at J, with 21 bases between. CDR3 length: 17 amino acids. Germline V gene lookup returns CDR1 SEHNR and CDR2 FQNEAQ (reference sequence). CDR3 DNA: TGTGCCAGCAGCTCCACAGAGGGGACTATGGTCCACTATGGCTACACCTTC. Protein sequence: CASSSTEGTMVHYGYTF. Supplemented by reference TRBV7-9 and TRBJ1-2, the full variable domain reads DTGVSQNPRHKITKRGQNVTFRCDPISEHNRLYWYRQTLGQGPEFLTYFQNEAQLEKSRLLSDRFSAERPKGSFSTLEIQRTEQGDSAMYLCASSSTEGTMVHYGYTFGSGTRLTVV.

The chain has TRBV6-1 and TRBJ2-1, with D perhaps TRBD2 (5 bases). From germline, CDR1 is MNHNS and CDR2 SASEGT. Trimming shortened V by 6 bases and J by 4 bases, and 16 bases separated the two germline ends. The CDR3 spans 15 residues. The CDR3 loop reads CASRPGGLGYNEQFF. The CDR3 DNA is TGTGCCAGCAGACCAGGCGGGTTGGGATACAATGAGCAGTTCTTC.

This sequence joins TRBV6-5 and TRBJ2-7, with a weak D call TRBD1 (6 bases). This CDR3 is 16 amino acids long. Germline V lookup: CDR1 MNHEY, CDR2 SVGAGI. Trimming took 2 bases from V and 5 from J, leaving 19 bases between them. CDR3 loop: CASSYGPLGRGDEQYF. DNA of the CDR3: TGTGCCAGCAGTTACGGGCCATTGGGCAGGGGCGACGAGCAGTACTTC.

The CDR3 nucleotides read TGTGCCAGCAGCTCTACTAGCGGGGGGCCCCCAGAGACCCAGTACTTC. Its translation is CASSSTSGGPPETQYF. The V and J genes are TRBV5-4 and TRBJ2-5, with 12 nucleotides matching TRBD2. V shed 3 bases and J 4 bases; nucleotides not matched to a gene: 7. There are 16 residues in the CDR3. The germline V gene has CDR1 SGHNT and CDR2 YYREEE (reference sequence).

CDR3 sequence (DNA): TGTGCCAGCTCACCACCCAAGACTAGCGGCTACAATGAGCAGTTCTTC. It specifies CASSPPKTSGYNEQFF. This rearrangement joins TRBV18 to TRBJ2-1; TRBD2 matches 9 bases. Per germline, CDR1 KGHSH and CDR2 LQKENI. The V and J ends lost 0 bases and 3 bases, in that order; junction bases with no gene match: 3. CDR3 size: 16 residues.

J is TRBJ2-7 and V is TRBV20-1; no clear D. This CDR3 has 11 amino acids. Germline assignment: CDR1 DFQATT and CDR2 SNEGSKA (reference sequence). The V end lost 5 bases, the J end lost 1 base, and 6 bases lay between the germline ends. The CDR3 sequence is CSAVLSYEQYF. CDR3 in DNA: TGCAGTGCTGTCCTATCCTACGAGCAGTACTTC.

The chain recombines TRBV27 with TRBJ1-5, with a possible D match to TRBD1 (5 bases). The V end lost 5 bases, the J end lost 1 base, and 15 bases lay between the germline ends. The CDR3 sequence is 16 residues long. The germline V gene has CDR1 MNHEY and CDR2 SMNVEV (reference sequence). The CDR3 nucleotides read TGTGCCAGCAGTCCCAGGGCCGGTGGGAGCAATCAGCCCCAGCATTTT. It encodes CASSPRAGGSNQPQHF.

The chain has TRBV5-6 and TRBJ1-2; 7 bases match TRBD1. Looked up from germline, CDR1 is SGHDT and CDR2 is YYEEEE. The CDR3 has 13 amino acids. The junction had 6 bases not matched to a gene; V was cut back by 4 bases and J by 6 bases. The CDR3 DNA sequence: TGTGCCAGCAGCGAGGACAGGATTGATGGCTACACCTTC. Residues: CASSEDRIDGYTF. Supplemented by reference TRBV5-6 and TRBJ1-2, the full variable domain reads DAGVTQSPTHLIKTRGQQVTLRCSPKSGHDTVSWYQQALGQGPQFIFQYYEEEERQRGNFPDRFSGHQFPNYSSELNVNALLLGDSALYLCASSEDRIDGYTFGSGTRLTVV.

V and J are TRBV18 and TRBJ1-4, with D unclear. Germline assignment: CDR1 KGHSH and CDR2 LQKENI. V was shortened by 2 bases and J by 8 bases, with 18 bases between the two germline ends. The CDR3 runs 16 residues. CDR3 DNA sequence: TGTGCCAGCTCACCATCTGGACTCTATGTGACCGAAAAACTGTTTTTT. Translated, it gives CASSPSGLYVTEKLFF.

The chain links TRBV5-1 to TRBJ2-2, with 7 bases aligning to TRBD1. The CDR3 spans 16 residues. Germline lookup yields CDR1 SGHRS and CDR2 YFSETQ. The trim removed 3 bases at V and 2 bases at J, leaving 7 bases unmatched. In nucleotides, the CDR3 is TGCGCCAGCAGCTCTAAGACAGGGCGAAACACCGGGGAGCTGTTTTTT. It yields the protein CASSSKTGRNTGELFF. The entire variable domain, with the rest obtained from reference TRBV5-1 and TRBJ2-2, is as follows: KAGVTQTPRYLIKTRGQQVTLSCSPISGHRSVSWYQQTPGQGLQFLFEYFSETQRNKGNFPGRFSGRQFSNSRSEMNVSTLELGDSALYLCASSSKTGRNTGELFFGEGSRLTVL.

The chain combines TRBV10-1 with TRBJ1-5; 7 nucleotides line up with TRBD1. The CDR3 spans 16 residues. CDR1 WNHNN and CDR2 SYGVQD come from the germline V gene (reference sequence). With 2 bases clipped from V and 5 bases from J, the junction kept 9 bases outside the gene matches. CDR3 loop: CASSEGTAGGYQPQHF. CDR3 sequence (DNA): TGCGCCAGCAGTGAGGGAACGGCAGGGGGTTATCAGCCCCAGCATTTT.

The rearrangement links TRBV28 to TRBJ2-5; possible D gene TRBD1, 6 bases. The CDR3 contains 14 residues. From germline, CDR1 is MDHEN and CDR2 SYDVKM. Trimming left V 6 bases short and J 3 bases short, with 14 bases between. The CDR3 nucleotides read TGTGCCAGCAGGGCCCACAGGGTAGAAGAGACCCAGTACTTC. This gives the protein CASRAHRVEETQYF.

The chain links TRBV6-1 to TRBJ1-1, with a possible D match to TRBD1 (6 bases). Germline assignment: CDR1 MNHNS and CDR2 SASEGT. The CDR3 loop spans 15 amino acids. Trimming shortened V by 6 bases and J by 1 base, and 15 bases separated the two germline ends. CDR3 protein: CASRGNRVPNTEAFF. CDR3 sequence (DNA): TGTGCCAGCAGGGGTAACAGGGTGCCGAACACTGAAGCTTTCTTT.

The chain's CDR3 is CASSLTQRGGPDTQYF. The CDR3 DNA reads as TGTGCCAGCAGTTTGACCCAGCGGGGGGGCCCAGATACGCAGTATTTT. V is TRBV6-6 and J is TRBJ2-3; 10 positions match TRBD2. Unmatched junction bases numbered 8, after V lost 4 bases and J lost 4 bases. The CDR3 runs to 16 residues. Germline CDR1 reads MNHNY; CDR2 reads SVGAGI (reference sequence).

The chain employs TRBV7-2 and TRBJ2-3, with 14 nucleotides matching TRBD2. J lost 10 bases, V lost 7 bases, and 7 bases had no gene match. This CDR3 is built from 14 residues. Per germline, CDR1 SGHTA and CDR2 FQGNSA. The CDR3 spells CASTPGTSGSSQYF. In nucleotides, the CDR3 is TGTGCCAGCACCCCCGGGACTAGCGGGAGTTCGCAGTATTTT.

The chain joins TRBV7-9 to TRBJ2-7; 10 bases are a match to TRBD2. The CDR3 spans 16 residues. V lost 5 bases and J lost 1; bases outside the gene matches: 8. CDR1 is SEHNR and CDR2 is FQNEAQ in the germline V gene (reference sequence). The CDR3: CASSRSRTSGSYEQYF. CDR3 DNA sequence: TGTGCCAGCAGCCGATCCAGGACTAGCGGATCCTACGAGCAGTACTTC.

The gene calls are TRBV6-1 and TRBJ2-2; 7 bases match TRBD1. V was clipped by 6 bases and J by 1 base; unmatched bases: 2. The CDR3 is made up of 14 amino acids. In germline, CDR1 is MNHNS, CDR2 SASEGT. Here the CDR3 reads CASRAGGNTGELFF. The CDR3 nucleotides are TGTGCCAGCAGAGCAGGGGGGAACACCGGGGAGCTGTTTTTT.

This rearrangement joins TRBV30 to TRBJ1-5; TRBD1 agrees at 8 bases. Germline V gives CDR1 GTSNPN, CDR2 SVGIG (reference sequence). This CDR3 has 15 residues. Trimming cost V 1 base and J 4 bases; bases outside gene matches: 6. This CDR3 is CAWSGAGGPNQPQHF. Here the CDR3 DNA reads TGTGCCTGGAGTGGGGCAGGGGGCCCAAATCAGCCCCAGCATTTT.

The chain has TRBV2 and TRBJ2-7; D remains ambiguous. Trimming cost V 11 bases and J 2 bases, with 16 bases left between them. Germline lookup yields CDR1 SNHLY and CDR2 FYNNEI. This CDR3 comprises 13 residues. CDR3 bases: TGTGCCGGAGTAACGGAGAAGGCCTACGAGCAGTACTTC. Its translation is CAGVTEKAYEQYF. Full variable domain (outside the CDR3, taken from reference TRBV2 and TRBJ2-7): EPEVTQTPSHQVTQMGQEVILRCVPISNHLYFYWYRQILGQKVEFLVSFYNNEISEKSEIFDDQFSVERPDGSNFTLKIRSTKLEDSAMYFCAGVTEKAYEQYFGPGTRLTVT.

V and J are TRBV4-1 and TRBJ2-5, with D possibly TRBD1 on 6 matching bases. The V gene's germline CDR1 is MGHRA and CDR2 YSYEKL. V was trimmed by 2 bases and J by 7 bases, leaving 11 bases between them. This CDR3 spans 13 amino acids. CDR3 sequence reads: CASSQPGVGTQYF. CDR3 DNA: TGCGCCAGCAGCCAACCAGGGGTGGGGACCCAGTACTTC.

This chain connects TRBV9 to TRBJ1-2, with D possibly TRBD1 on 6 matching bases. This CDR3 has 17 residues. Germline CDR1 SGDLS, CDR2 YYNGEE. V dropped 0 bases and J dropped 1 base, with 16 bases sitting between them. The CDR3 loop reads CASSVGGGAGVNYGYTF. The DNA for the CDR3 is TGTGCCAGCAGCGTAGGAGGGGGAGCTGGCGTTAACTATGGCTACACCTTC.

V and J are TRBV5-4 and TRBJ1-2, with TRBD1 as a possible D gene (6 bases). Per germline, CDR1 SGHNT and CDR2 YYREEE (reference sequence). Between the trimmed V and J ends, which lost 3 bases and 6 bases, there was a span of 12 bases. The CDR3 is 13 amino acids. The CDR3 bases are TGTGCCAGCAGCTCACAGGGATCTGATGGCTACACCTTC. This codes for CASSSQGSDGYTF.

J is TRBJ2-1 and V is TRBV14, with TRBD2 matching over 7 bases. J lost 7 bases, V lost 4 bases, and 13 bases had no gene match. Germline CDR1 reads SGHDN; CDR2 reads FVKESK. The CDR3 is 16 residues long. CDR3 bases: TGTGCCAGCAGCCGTTTTGTGGGAGGGTACAGGAATGAGCAGTTCTTC. As protein: CASSRFVGGYRNEQFF.